This T cell receptor beta chain is drawn from a study of post-analysis software for immune sequencing data. Study findings and constraints: When compared against controls, multiple sclerosis patients showed significantly lower normalized Chao1 diversity. Analysis by F measure revealed that same-batch samples clustered strongly together. Roughly 5 TRBV segments, TRBV5-6, TRBV5-1 and TRBV20-1 among them, were found more frequent in patients than controls.

Prepared TCR beta cDNA libraries contained unique molecular identifiers. T cells numbering about 0.9 to 10 million yielded cDNA molecules that totaled some 500,000. TCRdb passed the PCR reads through MiXCR, listing each CDR3 protein once. The repertoire has some 690,000 distinct CDR3 sequences, about 60% of them found once; the top ten carry roughly 12%. On this clonotype: Its cognate antigen is unknown.

Per germline, CDR1 LGHDT and CDR2 YNNKEL (reference sequence). J was trimmed by 13 bases and V by 4 bases; bases with no gene match: 13. The CDR3 sequence is 14 residues long. This TCR came from a girl between 2 and 10 years old with multiple sclerosis. The chain recombines TRBV3-1 with TRBJ2-1; 7 bases fit TRBD1. The sequencing input was blood. The CDR3 nucleotides are TGTGCCAGCAGCCTAGGACAGGAACAAGAGACCCAGTTCTTC. Translating gives CASSLGQEQETQFF.